Below, 28 T cell receptor beta chains from the same sample are listed, as sequenced in a study of blood T cell repertoires in COVID-19. This table comes from immunoSEQ multiplex PCR, and its TCRdb copy is limited to in-frame clones, with some not included. In the table there are about 27,000 clones, 88% of which are singletons. Sample: peripheral blood. Source of these receptors: a woman aged 50 to 60 with active COVID-19.

The gene calls are TRBV7-2 and TRBJ2-7; unclear D gene. V was trimmed by 1 base and J by 0 bases, leaving 7 bases between them. Germline-derived CDR1 and CDR2 are SGHTA and FQGNSA. This CDR3 has 14 amino acids. DNA of the CDR3: TGTGCCAGCAGCTTAGGATCCAGCTCCTACGAGCAGTACTTC. This gives the protein CASSLGSSSYEQYF.

This rearrangement joins TRBV19 to TRBJ1-2; possibly TRBD1 for D (5 bases). The CDR3 contains 15 residues. Per the germline V gene, CDR1 is LNHDA and CDR2 is SQIVND (reference sequence). V lost 5 bases, J lost 4 bases, and 17 bases lay in between. The chain's CDR3 is CASSSEGVPFYGYTF. CDR3 nucleotides: TGTGCCAGTAGTTCTGAAGGGGTTCCTTTCTATGGCTACACCTTC.

V is TRBV11-2 and J is TRBJ2-7; TRBD2 matches at 8 bases. V lost 0 bases to trimming and J lost 2 bases; unmatched junction nucleotides: 3. CDR3 length: 15 residues. The germline CDR1 and CDR2 sequences are SGHAT and FQNNGV. The CDR3 DNA reads as TGTGCCAGCAGCTTAGACCCAGCGGGAGCCTACGAGCAGTACTTC. This gives the protein CASSLDPAGAYEQYF.

This clone was seen once. CDR3 region: CASSLFGTNTGELFF. CDR3 coding DNA: TGTGCCAGCAGCTTGTTCGGGACAAACACCGGGGAGCTGTTTTTT. V usage is TRBV5-4 and J usage is TRBJ2-2; D perhaps matches TRBD1 (6 bases). Germline CDR1 reads SGHNT; CDR2 reads YYREEE (reference sequence). There are 15 residues in the CDR3. Trimming cost V 1 base and J 2 bases, with 9 bases left between them.

The sample holds one count of this clone. This rearrangement joins TRBV6-6 to TRBJ1-6, with 10 bases lining up with TRBD1. J gave up 10 bases and V 5 bases, and 5 bases lay outside the gene matches. CDR1 is MNHNY and CDR2 is SVGAGI in the germline V gene (reference sequence). This CDR3 region has 14 residues. The CDR3 is CASSPGTGESPLHF. In DNA form, the CDR3 reads TGTGCCAGCAGTCCCGGGACAGGGGAATCACCCCTCCACTTT.

The V gene is TRBV28, the J gene TRBJ2-4; possible D gene TRBD1, 5 bases. Germline CDR1 and CDR2: MDHEN and SYDVKM. The CDR3 loop spans 18 amino acids. V was trimmed by 2 bases and J by 0 bases, leaving 17 bases between them. For the CDR3, the DNA is TGTGCCAGCAGTTTAGACGCAGGGTATCTTCTAGCCAAAAACATTCAGTACTTC. As protein: CASSLDAGYLLAKNIQYF. Combining the CDR3 with reference TRBV28 and TRBJ2-4 gives the whole variable domain DVKVTQSSRYLVKRTGEKVFLECVQDMDHENMFWYRQDPGLGLRLIYFSYDVKMKEKGDIPEGYSVSREKKERFSLILESASTNQTSMYLCASSLDAGYLLAKNIQYFGAGTRLSVL.

The rearrangement uses TRBV12-3 or TRBV12-4 and TRBJ1-1; D not certain. Trimming stripped 7 bases from V and 1 base from J, with 4 bases between. The CDR3 is made up of 11 amino acids. CDR3 DNA sequence: TGTGCCAGCACCCAGAACACTGAAGCTTTCTTT. Encoded protein: CASTQNTEAFF.

The chain combines TRBV7-8 with TRBJ1-6, with a weak D call TRBD1 (5 bases). The CDR3 has 16 residues. CDR1 is SGHVS, CDR2 FQNEAQ, per germline. V was clipped by 1 base and J by 7 bases, with 14 bases between them. CDR3 protein: CASSLDRRGRNSPLHF. In DNA, the CDR3 is TGTGCCAGCAGCTTAGACAGGAGGGGCCGGAATTCACCCCTCCACTTT.

This clone was picked up one time. This chain joins TRBV19 and TRBJ2-1, with TRBD2 matching 11 bases. This CDR3 is built from 18 residues. The ends lost 9 bases at V and 0 bases at J; junction bases unmatched: 13. Germline assignment: CDR1 LNHDA and CDR2 SQIVND (reference sequence). CDR3 amino acids: CASAPGLAVISSYNEQFF. The CDR3 DNA is TGTGCCAGCGCTCCGGGACTAGCGGTGATCAGCTCCTACAATGAGCAGTTCTTC.

This chain joins TRBV9 and TRBJ2-1, with D uncertain. The V gene's germline CDR1 is SGDLS and CDR2 YYNGEE. The CDR3 is 13 amino acids. V was clipped by 2 bases and J by 9 bases, with 12 bases between them. CDR3: CASSVRAGSEQFF. The CDR3 DNA sequence: TGTGCCAGCAGCGTCAGAGCCGGGTCTGAGCAGTTCTTC.

The chain employs TRBV6-6 and TRBJ2-1, with 9 bases identical to TRBD2. With V trimmed by 0 bases and J by 9 bases, 6 bases remained unmatched. The CDR3 contains 15 residues. Germline CDR1 and CDR2: MNHNY and SVGAGI (reference sequence). DNA for the CDR3: TGTGCCAGCAGTTACTCCTCCAGCGGGAGGACTGAGCAGTTCTTC. Protein product: CASSYSSSGRTEQFF.

V gene TRBV18 combines with J gene TRBJ1-1, with 7 nucleotides matching TRBD1. The germline gives CDR1 KGHSH, CDR2 LQKENI. V lost 5 bases to trimming and J lost 1 base; unmatched junction nucleotides: 1. The CDR3 loop spans 13 amino acids. CDR3 nucleotide sequence: TGTGCCAGCTCATGGGACAGGAACACTGAAGCTTTCTTT. Translation: CASSWDRNTEAFF.

Points on this clone: This sample also contains other DNA sequences that code for the same CDR3. The chain links TRBV5-4 to TRBJ2-7; D gene ambiguous. The V end was cut by 0 bases, the J end by 2 bases, with 6 bases between. Germline values: CDR1 SGHNT, CDR2 YYREEE (reference sequence). The CDR3 extends over 13 amino acids. The CDR3 reads CASSLEHPYEQYF. CDR3 in DNA: TGTGCCAGCAGCTTGGAGCACCCCTACGAGCAGTACTTC.

The chain is built from TRBV28 and TRBJ2-1, with 9 bases aligning to TRBD1. The junction had 0 bases not matched to a gene; V was cut back by 2 bases and J by 4 bases. This CDR3 region has 14 residues. Germline V gene data show CDR1 as MDHEN and CDR2 as SYDVKM. CDR3 sequence (DNA): TGTGCCAGCAGTTTAGGGACAGGGTACAATGAGCAGTTCTTC. It specifies CASSLGTGYNEQFF.

The chain carries TRBV30 and TRBJ2-2; D is possibly TRBD2 (5 bases). Germline loops: CDR1 GTSNPN, CDR2 SVGIG (reference sequence). This CDR3 is built from 13 residues. Trimming removed 2 bases at V and 1 base at J, with 5 bases between. The CDR3, as DNA: TGTGCCTGGAGTAGCGGGAACACCGGGGAGCTGTTTTTT. This sequence encodes CAWSSGNTGELFF.

The J gene is TRBJ2-2, the V gene TRBV29-1; 11 nucleotides line up with TRBD2. V lost 8 bases and J lost 2; bases outside the gene matches: 4. Germline V gene data show CDR1 as SQVTM and CDR2 as ANQGSEA. The CDR3 is made up of 14 amino acids. The CDR3 here is CSTGTSGNTGELFF. CDR3 nucleotides: TGCAGCACCGGGACTAGCGGAAACACCGGGGAGCTGTTTTTT.

J is TRBJ2-1 and V is TRBV2; D possibly corresponds to TRBD2 (6 bases). From germline, CDR1 is SNHLY and CDR2 FYNNEI. Trimming took off 2 bases at V and 9 bases at J, with 14 bases between the two ends. The CDR3 spans 14 residues. CDR3 in amino acids: CASSELGGDREQFF. The CDR3 DNA is TGTGCCAGCAGTGAATTAGGAGGGGATCGTGAGCAGTTCTTC.

This sequence joins TRBV19 and TRBJ1-1, with 10 bases that match TRBD1. The germline CDR1 and CDR2 sequences are LNHDA and SQIVND (reference sequence). CDR3 length: 15 amino acids. Trimming took 1 base from V and 4 from J; bases not matched to a gene: 3. The CDR3 DNA reads TGTGCCAGTAGTATAGGTCGGACAGGGGGCACTGAAGCTTTCTTT. Protein product: CASSIGRTGGTEAFF.

The V call is TRBV5-4, the J call TRBJ2-5, with 14 bases lining up with TRBD2. The trim removed 8 bases at V and 2 bases at J, leaving 5 bases unmatched. The V gene's germline CDR1 is SGHNT and CDR2 YYREEE (reference sequence). This CDR3 is built from 15 residues. CDR3 in DNA: TGTGCCAGTGGACTAGCGGGAGGCCAACAAGAGACCCAGTACTTC. Protein sequence: CASGLAGGQQETQYF.

The chain has TRBV29-1 and TRBJ2-1, with 11 bases matching TRBD2. The CDR3 consists of 14 residues. Germline CDR1 is SQVTM and CDR2 is ANQGSEA. V shed 4 bases and J 6 bases; nucleotides not matched to a gene: 5. The CDR3 here is CSVVAGGLLNEQFF. DNA of the CDR3: TGCAGCGTTGTAGCGGGAGGGCTTCTCAATGAGCAGTTCTTC.

This rearrangement joins TRBV7-9 to TRBJ1-3; D might be TRBD1 (6 bases). Trimming cost V 6 bases and J 0 bases, with 12 bases left between them. This CDR3 comprises 15 residues. Looked up from germline, CDR1 is SEHNR and CDR2 is FQNEAQ (reference sequence). Here the CDR3 DNA reads TGTGCCAGCAGTGGGGGGGCAGACTCTGGAAACACCATATATTTT. Translated: CASSGGADSGNTIYF.

This rearrangement joins TRBV27 to TRBJ1-5, with D possibly being TRBD1 (6 bases). In germline, CDR1 is MNHEY, CDR2 SMNVEV (reference sequence). Trimming left V 6 bases short and J 6 bases short, with 18 bases between. The CDR3 has 15 residues. CDR3 amino acids: CASSRGQSGSQPQHF. CDR3 sequence (DNA): TGTGCCAGCAGCCGCGGACAGTCTGGGAGTCAGCCCCAGCATTTT.

The chain recombines TRBV5-1 with TRBJ2-5, with 7 positions matching TRBD1. Looked up from germline, CDR1 is SGHRS and CDR2 is YFSETQ. CDR3 size: 14 residues. The trim removed 1 base at V and 3 bases at J, leaving 3 bases unmatched. The CDR3 is CASSLSTGEETQYF. In DNA form, the CDR3 reads TGCGCCAGCAGCTTGAGCACAGGGGAAGAGACCCAGTACTTC.

V gene TRBV29-1 combines with J gene TRBJ1-1; 8 bases agree with TRBD1. The CDR3 runs to 11 residues. The J segment lost 5 bases and the V segment lost 7 bases, leaving 3 bases of the junction unmatched. Looked up from germline, CDR1 is SQVTM and CDR2 is ANQGSEA. The CDR3 DNA is TGCAGCGCACAGGGGGATACTGAAGCTTTCTTT. Translated: CSAQGDTEAFF.

In its sample, this clone was seen a few times. The chain employs TRBV7-9 and TRBJ2-7; 9 nucleotides align to TRBD1. In germline, CDR1 is SEHNR, CDR2 FQNEAQ (reference sequence). The length of the CDR3 is 14 residues. J gave up 3 bases and V 5 bases, and 5 bases lay outside the gene matches. Written as DNA, the CDR3 is TGTGCCAGCAGCCCCGGGACAGGGAGCTACGAGCAGTACTTC. Protein: CASSPGTGSYEQYF.

The chain joins TRBV28 to TRBJ2-3; 9 bases are shared with TRBD2. Germline trimming cut 9 bases from V and 3 bases from J; bases unmatched to any gene: 7. Per the germline V gene, CDR1 is MDHEN and CDR2 is SYDVKM. This CDR3 has 14 residues. The CDR3 coding sequence is TGTGCCAGTAAGATAGCGGGAGATACAGATACGCAGTATTTT. Protein product: CASKIAGDTDTQYF.

The chain combines TRBV4-1 with TRBJ1-2; TRBD1 matches at 7 bases. The V segment lost 1 base and the J segment 6 bases; nucleotides outside the gene matches: 5. Germline CDR1 reads MGHRA; CDR2 reads YSYEKL. The CDR3 spans 14 residues. The CDR3 here is CASSQGQGWDGYTF. The DNA of the CDR3 is TGCGCCAGCAGCCAAGGACAGGGATGGGATGGCTACACCTTC.

V gene TRBV30 combines with J gene TRBJ1-1; D unclear. Germline assignment: CDR1 GTSNPN and CDR2 SVGIG (reference sequence). Trimming left V 5 bases short and J 5 bases short, with 9 bases between. This CDR3 is built from 11 residues. The CDR3, as DNA: TGTGCCTGGGCGATTGAGACTGAAGCTTTCTTT. This sequence encodes CAWAIETEAFF.